The sequence of this T cell receptor (beta chain) was determined in a study of blood T cell repertoires in COVID-19. The wider study: Samples came from the United States, Italy and Spain, spanning acute and convalescent COVID-19.

Sequencing used immunoSEQ multiplex PCR; TCRdb keeps in-frame clones, though not all of them. The table records tens of thousands of clones, about 92% of them present only once. What was sequenced was peripheral blood. The receptor's source is a man between 65 and 85 years old with active COVID-19.

This chain's CDR3 is CASSLFSQETQYF. The CDR3 nucleotides read TGTGCCAGCAGTTTATTCAGCCAAGAGACCCAGTACTTC. The rearrangement links TRBV27 to TRBJ2-5; no clear D gene. Germline values: CDR1 MNHEY, CDR2 SMNVEV (reference sequence). The CDR3 consists of 13 residues. Trimming stripped 1 base from V and 1 base from J, with 4 bases between.